The entry below gives a single TCR beta chain sequence along with its context. The data were obtained in a study of shared clonotypes between healthy human individuals. The CDR3 is made up of 15 amino acids. The V gene's germline CDR1 is MNHEY and CDR2 SMNVEV (reference sequence). V lost 6 bases and J lost 3; bases outside the gene matches: 10. Only CD45RO-negative cells positively selected for CCR7 counted as naive CD8 cells, so terminally differentiated effector memory CD45RA+ cells were excluded. Those who donated, Caucasian adults without exception, all lived in Nashville, Tennessee. The assay was immunoSEQ multiplex PCR, and TCRdb's table has in-frame clones only and misses some. Of about 2.1 million clones listed, 93% are singletons.

The source is a man younger than 35 in good health. Some clones in this sample may be carry-over from other donors' samples. The sample comprised naive CD8+ T cells from PBMCs. The chain uses TRBV27 and TRBJ2-7; 8 positions agree with TRBD2. For the CDR3, the DNA is TGTGCCAGCAGGCCCACTAGCGGAGCTGTCTACGAGCAGTACTTC. Translated: CASRPTSGAVYEQYF.